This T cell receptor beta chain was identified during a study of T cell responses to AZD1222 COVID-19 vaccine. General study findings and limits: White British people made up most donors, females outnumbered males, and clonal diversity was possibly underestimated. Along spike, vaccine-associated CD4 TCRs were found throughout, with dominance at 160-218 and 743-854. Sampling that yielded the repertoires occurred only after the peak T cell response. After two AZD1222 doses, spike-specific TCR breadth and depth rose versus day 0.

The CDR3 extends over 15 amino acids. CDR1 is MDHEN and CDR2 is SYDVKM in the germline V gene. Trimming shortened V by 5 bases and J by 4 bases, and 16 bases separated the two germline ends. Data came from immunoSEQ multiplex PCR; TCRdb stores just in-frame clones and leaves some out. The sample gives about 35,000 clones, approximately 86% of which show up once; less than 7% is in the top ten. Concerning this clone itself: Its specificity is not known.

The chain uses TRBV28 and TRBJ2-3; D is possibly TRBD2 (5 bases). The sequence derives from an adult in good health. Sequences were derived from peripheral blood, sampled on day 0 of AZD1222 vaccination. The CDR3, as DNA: TGTGCCAGCAGTCTGCCCGGGGTAAAGTCAGATACGCAGTATTTT. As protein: CASSLPGVKSDTQYF.